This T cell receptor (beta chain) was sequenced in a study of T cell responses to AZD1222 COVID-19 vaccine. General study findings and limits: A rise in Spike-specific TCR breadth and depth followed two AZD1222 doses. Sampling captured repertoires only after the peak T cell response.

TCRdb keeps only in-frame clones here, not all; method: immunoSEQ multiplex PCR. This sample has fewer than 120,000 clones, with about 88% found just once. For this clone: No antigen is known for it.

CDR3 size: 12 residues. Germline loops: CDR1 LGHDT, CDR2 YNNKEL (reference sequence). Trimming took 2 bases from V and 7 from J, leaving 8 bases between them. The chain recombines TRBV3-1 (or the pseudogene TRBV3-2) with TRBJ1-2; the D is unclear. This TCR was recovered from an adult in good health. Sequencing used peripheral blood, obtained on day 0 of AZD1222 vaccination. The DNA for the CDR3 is TGTGCCAGCAGCCAATGGGCCCTTGGCTACACCTTC. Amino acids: CASSQWALGYTF.